These 10 T cell receptor beta chains were sequenced from one sample in a study of shared clonotypes between healthy human individuals. Produced via immunoSEQ multiplex PCR; TCRdb's table is partial and in-frame only. Here the sample spans about 2.1 million clones, roughly 95% being singletons. In the naive CD8 group, cells lacked CD45RO and were positively selected for CCR7, so terminally differentiated effector memory CD45RA+ cells were left out. Sequencing used naive CD8+ T cells from PBMCs. The receptors shown here come from a man aged 18-30 years in good health. Some clones in this sample may be carry-over from other donors' samples.

The CDR3 reads CASSYSEGASTEAFF. DNA of the CDR3: TGTGCCAGCAGTTACTCGGAGGGGGCGAGTACTGAAGCTTTCTTT. This sequence joins TRBV6-5 and TRBJ1-1; TRBD1 aligns across 7 bases. The CDR3 spans 15 residues. Germline V CDR1 and CDR2: MNHEY, SVGAGI. Losses at the gene ends were 0 bases for V and 5 bases for J; bases not matched to a gene: 6.

V usage is TRBV5-6 and J usage is TRBJ2-1; D is ambiguous. The CDR3 is made up of 14 amino acids. Trimming left V 0 bases short and J 2 bases short, with 6 bases between. Germline V CDR1 and CDR2: SGHDT, YYEEEE. The CDR3 DNA sequence: TGTGCCAGCAGCTTGGCGACTCCCTACAATGAGCAGTTCTTC. It codes for CASSLATPYNEQFF.

The chain uses TRBV13 and TRBJ2-5; the match to TRBD2 covers 9 bases. This CDR3 region has 17 residues. Germline V gene sequence: CDR1 PRHDT, CDR2 FYEKMQ (reference sequence). V was clipped by 5 bases and J by 5 bases; unmatched bases: 15. DNA for the CDR3: TGTGCCAGCAGCGAAACCGCTGGGCGGGAGGGTTCGGAGACCCAGTACTTC. Residues: CASSETAGREGSETQYF.

The chain recombines TRBV7-8 with TRBJ2-1; 13 bases are a match to TRBD2. This CDR3 contains 20 residues. Germline-derived CDR1 and CDR2 are SGHVS and FQNEAQ. V lost 5 bases and J lost 3; bases outside the gene matches: 16. In DNA, the CDR3 is TGTGCCAGCAGCATCTCCGGGACTAGCGGGATTCCCAGCTTCTACAATGAGCAGTTCTTC. Translating it yields CASSISGTSGIPSFYNEQFF.

The V and J genes are TRBV28 and TRBJ2-5; 7 bases fit TRBD2. V lost 7 bases, J lost 2 bases, and 7 bases stayed unmatched. CDR3 length: 14 residues. Germline CDR1 and CDR2: MDHEN and SYDVKM. CDR3 in amino acids: CASTLWGGQETQYF. The DNA for the CDR3 is TGTGCCAGCACCCTTTGGGGGGGGCAAGAGACCCAGTACTTC.

The CDR3 region is CASSRGPPSTDTQYF. DNA for the CDR3: TGTGCCAGCAGTCGGGGTCCCCCCAGCACAGATACGCAGTATTTT. The chain recombines TRBV27 with TRBJ2-3, with D tentatively TRBD2 (5 bases). The CDR3 is made up of 15 amino acids. V lost 5 bases to trimming and J lost 0 bases, with 12 bases between them. CDR1 MNHEY and CDR2 SMNVEV come from the germline V gene (reference sequence).

The chain employs TRBV5-6 and TRBJ2-1, with TRBD2 identical over 15 bases. The V and J ends lost 5 bases and 7 bases, in that order; junction bases with no gene match: 7. The CDR3 runs to 16 residues. From germline, CDR1 is SGHDT and CDR2 YYEEEE. In nucleotides, the CDR3 is TGTGCCAGCAGTGCACCGGGACTAGCGGGAGGAAATGAGCAGTTCTTC. Translating gives CASSAPGLAGGNEQFF. Full variable domain (missing parts from reference TRBV5-6 and TRBJ2-1): DAGVTQSPTHLIKTRGQQVTLRCSPKSGHDTVSWYQQALGQGPQFIFQYYEEEERQRGNFPDRFSGHQFPNYSSELNVNALLLGDSALYLCASSAPGLAGGNEQFFGPGTRLTVL.

The chain carries TRBV11-2 and TRBJ2-7, with D unresolved. Germline CDR1 reads SGHAT; CDR2 reads FQNNGV. This CDR3 region has 14 residues. Trimming cost V 1 base and J 1 base, with 8 bases left between them. The CDR3 is CASSLVQRSYEQYF. The CDR3 DNA is TGTGCCAGCAGCTTAGTTCAGCGATCCTACGAGCAGTACTTC.

The chain uses TRBV6-5 and TRBJ1-2, with D hard to call. The CDR3 runs 15 residues. Germline loops: CDR1 MNHEY, CDR2 SVGAGI. With 3 bases removed from V and 6 bases from J, the gap between germline ends came to 17 bases. The CDR3 nucleotides read TGTGCCAGCAGTTATCGGGAATCGATGGGTAATGGCTACACCTTC. Translation gives CASSYRESMGNGYTF.

This clone was seen a handful of times. This chain joins TRBV29-1 and TRBJ1-2; 8 bases are a match to TRBD1. The V segment lost 4 bases and the J segment 4 bases; nucleotides outside the gene matches: 8. This CDR3 region has 14 residues. CDR1 and CDR2 from the germline V gene are SQVTM and ANQGSEA. The CDR3 region is CSVATGVFPYGYTF. CDR3 DNA sequence: TGCAGCGTTGCGACAGGGGTCTTTCCCTATGGCTACACCTTC. The complete variable domain, with remaining parts taken from reference TRBV29-1 and TRBJ1-2, reads SAVISQKPSRDICQRGTSLTIQCQVDSQVTMMFWYRQQPGQSLTLIATANQGSEATYESGFVIDKFPISRPNLTFSTLTVSNMSPEDSSIYLCSVATGVFPYGYTFGSGTRLTVV.